The 21 T cell receptor beta chains reported below all come from one sample, sequenced in a study of T cells in localized non-small cell lung cancer. Only in-frame clones appear in the TCRdb table, and some are missing; sequencing was by immunoSEQ multiplex PCR. The sample lists about 36,000 clones; 87% were seen once. Sequencing used peripheral blood, obtained before any cancer treatment. These receptor sequences come from a woman aged 40-70 years with stage I lung adenocarcinoma.

This clone was found a few times. V and J are TRBV19 and TRBJ1-2; D remains ambiguous. Germline CDR1 is LNHDA and CDR2 is SQIVND (reference sequence). The V and J ends lost 7 bases and 5 bases respectively, with 11 bases between them. This CDR3 is built from 12 residues. The CDR3, as DNA: TGTGCCAGTACCGGGGATACATATGGCTACACCTTC. Translation gives CASTGDTYGYTF. Together with reference TRBV19 and TRBJ1-2, the CDR3 gives the full variable domain: DGGITQSPKYLFRKEGQNVTLSCEQNLNHDAMYWYRQDPGQGLRLIYYSQIVNDFQKGDIAEGYSVSREKKESFPLTVTSAQKNPTAFYLCASTGDTYGYTFGSGTRLTVV.

The chain combines TRBV19 with TRBJ1-2; unclear D gene. Germline V gene sequence: CDR1 LNHDA, CDR2 SQIVND (reference sequence). The CDR3 runs to 13 residues. The V end was cut by 3 bases, the J end by 4 bases, with 9 bases between. CDR3 amino acids: CASSITRSYGYTF. As DNA, the CDR3 is TGTGCCAGTAGTATCACCCGCAGCTATGGCTACACCTTC.

The chain employs TRBV7-8 and TRBJ2-3; the match to TRBD2 covers 12 bases. Germline CDR1 is SGHVS and CDR2 is FQNEAQ. Trimming removed 5 bases from V and 4 bases from J; junction bases left unmatched: 7. This CDR3 has 16 amino acids. The CDR3, as DNA: TGTGCCAGCAGCGGCCGACTAGCGGGGGATTCAGATACGCAGTATTTT. Translating it yields CASSGRLAGDSDTQYF.

The V gene is TRBV4-1, the J gene TRBJ1-1, with D perhaps matching TRBD1 (6 bases). CDR1 and CDR2 from the germline V gene are MGHRA and YSYEKL. V lost 4 bases and J 4 bases, leaving 19 bases between the germline ends. The CDR3 has 16 residues. For the CDR3, the DNA is TGCGCCAGCAGCCCGGGCCGGGGGGGGCTCGTCACTGAAGCTTTCTTT. Encoded protein: CASSPGRGGLVTEAFF.

Here the CDR3 reads CASSPLAGGLTDTQYF. In DNA, the CDR3 is TGTGCCAGCAGCCCTTTAGCGGGGGGCCTCACAGATACGCAGTATTTT. The V call is TRBV7-6, the J call TRBJ2-3; 10 nucleotides line up with TRBD2. The V and J ends lost 5 bases and 2 bases, in that order; junction bases with no gene match: 7. The CDR3 loop spans 16 amino acids. Germline loops: CDR1 SGHVS, CDR2 FNYEAQ.

This clone has only one observation. The CDR3 coding sequence is TGTGCCAGCAGCTTAAATTATCGGGGATCCTACAATGAGCAGTTCTTC. Its protein product is CASSLNYRGSYNEQFF. This chain connects TRBV7-9 to TRBJ2-1, with D maybe TRBD2 (5 bases). The CDR3 has 16 amino acids. Germline CDR1 is SEHNR and CDR2 is FQNEAQ (reference sequence). Trimming cost V 2 bases and J 1 base, with 12 bases left between them.

This chain connects TRBV11-3 to TRBJ2-7, with 7 bases fitting TRBD1. Per germline, CDR1 SGHNT and CDR2 YENEEA. The V and J ends lost 5 bases and 2 bases, in that order; junction bases with no gene match: 6. The CDR3 length is 14 residues. As DNA, the CDR3 is TGTGCCAGCAGCCGCCTGACAGGGCCCTACGAGCAGTACTTC. Its translation is CASSRLTGPYEQYF.

The chain is built from TRBV4-2 and TRBJ1-2; possible D gene TRBD1, 6 bases. CDR3 length: 14 residues. Trimming took 5 bases from V and 4 from J, leaving 14 bases between them. Germline V CDR1 and CDR2: LGHNA, YNFKEQ. The CDR3 coding sequence is TGTGCCAGCAGCACATCAACAGGGACCTATGGCTACACCTTC. This sequence encodes CASSTSTGTYGYTF.

The gene calls are TRBV10-3 and TRBJ1-6, with 7 bases lining up with TRBD1. Per the germline V gene, CDR1 is ENHRY and CDR2 is SYGVKD. V shed 6 bases, J shed 8 bases, and the junction held 7 bases outside the gene matches. The CDR3 consists of 14 residues. CDR3 protein: CAIRTGLVDSPLHF. CDR3 DNA sequence: TGTGCCATCAGGACAGGGTTAGTTGATTCACCCCTCCACTTT.

The CDR3 region is CASSFLAGGAGNTIYF. The CDR3 DNA is TGTGCCAGCAGTTTCCTCGCAGGGGGCGCCGGAAACACCATATATTTT. The chain has TRBV28 and TRBJ1-3; 8 bases are shared with TRBD1. This CDR3 is built from 16 residues. V was pared by 3 bases and J by 4 bases, with 8 bases of the junction left unmatched. Germline CDR1 and CDR2: MDHEN and SYDVKM.

The chain uses TRBV1 and TRBJ2-5. TRBV1 is noted as a pseudogene. This CDR3 has 16 amino acids. The CDR3 loop is CTSSQVGRTTQETQYF. The CDR3 DNA sequence: TGCACCAGCAGCCAAGTGGGACGCACGACGCAAGAGACCCAGTACTTC.

The chain employs TRBV9 and TRBJ1-2, with a possible D match to TRBD1 (6 bases). Per the germline V gene, CDR1 is SGDLS and CDR2 is YYNGEE. Trimming took 3 bases from V and 4 from J, leaving 16 bases between them. The CDR3 spans 15 residues. CDR3 DNA sequence: TGTGCCAGCAGCGGACAGGTGCGTGGAATCTATGGCTACACCTTC. Translation gives CASSGQVRGIYGYTF.

This chain uses TRBV2 with TRBJ1-3; 7 bases fit TRBD1. This CDR3 has 14 amino acids. V was clipped by 3 bases and J by 1 base; unmatched bases: 0. Germline assignment: CDR1 SNHLY and CDR2 FYNNEI. The chain's CDR3 is CASSDRGSGNTIYF. Here the CDR3 DNA reads TGTGCCAGCAGTGACAGGGGGTCTGGAAACACCATATATTTT.

The gene calls are TRBV7-6 and TRBJ2-1; D perhaps matches TRBD1 (6 bases). Germline V gene data show CDR1 as SGHVS and CDR2 as FNYEAQ. The CDR3 sequence is 16 residues long. The ends were cut back, 1 base at V and 0 bases at J, with 10 bases in the middle. DNA of the CDR3: TGTGCCAGCAGCTTAGACAGGGTTCCCTCCTACAATGAGCAGTTCTTC. Protein: CASSLDRVPSYNEQFF.

The chain combines TRBV6-5 with TRBJ1-2; D possibly corresponds to TRBD1 (6 bases). With 4 bases removed from V and 5 bases from J, the gap between germline ends came to 14 bases. This CDR3 is 14 amino acids long. Per germline, CDR1 MNHEY and CDR2 SVGAGI. The CDR3 DNA reads as TGTGCCAGCAGTTTTCCCGGGACACAATATGGCTACACCTTC. Its translation is CASSFPGTQYGYTF.

This clone occurred a few times. V is TRBV11-2 and J is TRBJ2-7, with 10 bases aligning to TRBD1. This CDR3 comprises 15 residues. Germline values: CDR1 SGHAT, CDR2 FQNNGV. V was pared by 1 base and J by 2 bases, with 2 bases of the junction left unmatched. CDR3: CASSLGTGGPYEQYF. CDR3 DNA: TGTGCCAGCAGCTTAGGGACAGGGGGTCCCTACGAGCAGTACTTC.

The chain uses TRBV2 and TRBJ1-5; D remains unclear. CDR3 length: 15 residues. Germline V CDR1 and CDR2: SNHLY, FYNNEI. Trimming took 4 bases from V and 0 from J, leaving 10 bases between them. CDR3 residues: CASSVGRISNQPQHF. In nucleotides, the CDR3 is TGTGCCAGCAGTGTTGGACGGATTAGCAATCAGCCCCAGCATTTT. Full variable domain (outside the CDR3, taken from reference TRBV2 and TRBJ1-5): EPEVTQTPSHQVTQMGQEVILRCVPISNHLYFYWYRQILGQKVEFLVSFYNNEISEKSEIFDDQFSVERPDGSNFTLKIRSTKLEDSAMYFCASSVGRISNQPQHFGDGTRLSIL.

The rearrangement links TRBV7-3 to TRBJ1-1; TRBD1 is a possible D gene (5 bases). Trimming took off 2 bases at V and 1 base at J, with 11 bases between the two ends. The CDR3 contains 15 residues. Germline assignment: CDR1 SGHTA and CDR2 FQGTGA. The CDR3 sequence is CASSLQGGGNTEAFF. The CDR3 nucleotides read TGTGCCAGCAGCTTACAGGGAGGAGGGAACACTGAAGCTTTCTTT.

J is TRBJ2-3 and V is TRBV4-1; D remains unclear. This CDR3 contains 12 residues. Per the germline V gene, CDR1 is MGHRA and CDR2 is YSYEKL. V was clipped by 0 bases and J by 4 bases, with 2 bases between them. The DNA for the CDR3 is TGCGCCAGCAGCCAAGAGTCAGATACGCAGTATTTT. This gives the protein CASSQESDTQYF.

The CDR3 is CASSLTQRNTEAFF. The CDR3 DNA reads as TGCGCCAGCAGCTTAACTCAAAGGAACACTGAAGCTTTCTTT. The V call is TRBV5-1, the J call TRBJ1-1, with D hard to call. Deletions cut 2 bases from V and 1 base from J, with 9 bases between. The CDR3 loop spans 14 amino acids. Germline V gene lookup returns CDR1 SGHRS and CDR2 YFSETQ.

V and J are TRBV7-6 and TRBJ2-5, with D unclear. The CDR3 has 14 amino acids. The V and J ends lost 2 bases and 1 base respectively, with 8 bases between them. Germline lookup yields CDR1 SGHVS and CDR2 FNYEAQ. The DNA of the CDR3 is TGTGCCAGCAGCTTAATGGCAGCCCAAGAGACCCAGTACTTC. This translates into CASSLMAAQETQYF.